The text below deals with one T cell receptor (beta chain). V was pared by 7 bases and J by 3 bases, with 13 bases between. In germline, CDR1 is MNHNS, CDR2 SASEGT. The CDR3 runs 13 residues. A J-beta primer mix and a sample-barcoded 5' primer were used in a second PCR of roughly 6 to 11 cycles. TCRdb re-derived calls from the 5' RACE reads in MiXCR, one entry per CDR3 protein. Among 1.2 million to 1.5 million distinct CDR3 sequences, around 42% were seen once, and the ten largest hold roughly 8.2%. These data belong to a study of blood T cells in healthy people across ages. Caucasian individuals from Russia who were healthy and aged about 6 to 95 acted as donors.

The source is a woman under 30 in good health. The sequencing input was blood. This chain uses TRBV6-1 with TRBJ2-7, with D maybe TRBD2 (5 bases). The CDR3 protein is CASKGGSGYEQYF. The CDR3, as DNA: TGTGCCAGCAAAGGAGGCTCAGGCTACGAGCAGTACTTC.